Listed below are T cell receptor beta chains from one sample, sequenced in a study of beta chain features in type 1 diabetes. Repertoires were generated with immunoSEQ multiplex PCR, while TCRdb's copy carries only in-frame clones and drops some. The sample contains approximately 170,000 clones, 7.5% to 9.5% of which appear only once. Specimen: central memory CD4+ T cells from blood. These receptors originate from a woman aged 18 to 35 in good health. The CDR3 runs from the conserved cysteine through the conserved F or W. Fields, in order: J gene, clone size, D gene, V gene, CDR3 protein, CDR3 DNA. The D gene is left open where the match is weak. Part of the rows lack a size; the others show once, few, many or a class for expanded clones.

TRBJ1-3	NA	NA	TRBV29-1	CSVSSGNTIYF	TGCAGCGTGAGTTCTGGAAACACCATATATTTT
TRBJ1-2	many	NA	TRBV18	CASSPGAVDGYTF	TGTGCCAGCTCGCCAGGGGCGGTCGATGGCTACACCTTC
TRBJ2-1	few	TRBD2	TRBV9	CASSLAAGVSYNEQFF	TGTGCCAGCAGCCTTGCAGCGGGGGTCTCCTACAATGAGCAGTTCTTC
TRBJ2-1	NA	NA	TRBV7-6	CASSLSGGYYNEQFF	TGTGCCAGCAGCTTAAGTGGGGGCTACTACAATGAGCAGTTCTTC
TRBJ2-3	few	TRBD2	TRBV9	CASSVLTSGTDTQYF	TGTGCCAGCAGCGTTCTGACTAGCGGGACAGATACGCAGTATTTT
TRBJ2-5	few	NA	TRBV27	CASSLDGGEETQYF	TGTGCCAGCAGTTTGGACGGGGGTGAAGAGACCCAGTACTTC
TRBJ2-3	few	NA	TRBV18	CASSPFRDADTQYF	TGTGCCAGCTCACCCTTCAGGGATGCAGATACGCAGTATTTT
TRBJ2-3	few	NA	TRBV5-1	CASSEGGALGTDTQYF	TGCGCCAGCAGCGAGGGCGGCGCCCTTGGCACAGATACGCAGTATTTT
TRBJ1-2	NA	NA	TRBV21-1	CASSPKYGSGYTF	TGTGCCAGCAGCCCCAAATATGGCTCTGGCTACACCTTC
TRBJ2-2	few	TRBD2	TRBV5-1	CASIGAGDTGELFF	TGCGCCAGCATTGGCGCGGGGGACACCGGGGAGCTGTTTTTT
TRBJ1-2	NA	NA	TRBV30	CAWRAENVYYGYTF	TGTGCCTGGAGGGCGGAAAATGTATACTATGGCTACACCTTC
TRBJ2-2	NA	TRBD1	TRBV2	CASTGQGTGELFF	TGTGCCAGCACAGGACAGGGGACCGGGGAGCTGTTTTTT
TRBJ1-3	NA	NA	TRBV7-9	CASSQGYTIYF	TGTGCCAGCAGCCAGGGGTACACCATATATTTT